This T cell receptor (beta chain) derives from a study of graft-versus-host responses after intestinal transplantation. Libraries were prepared by immunoSEQ multiplex PCR; TCRdb keeps only in-frame clonotypes and omits some of them. This sample yields 55,000 to 70,000 clones, of which more than 75% are seen a single time; about 2.9% belongs to the top ten. The CDR3 length is 17 residues. Germline-derived CDR1 and CDR2 are LNHNV and YYDKDF (reference sequence). Trimming shortened V by 1 base and J by 8 bases, and 22 bases separated the two germline ends. The chain links TRBV15 to TRBJ2-3, with D perhaps TRBD1 or TRBD2 (5 bases each). The material was PBMCs, obtained roughly 120 days after intestinal transplantation. The receptor was isolated from a human patient who received an intestinal transplant, so some T cells may come from the graft donor. The CDR3 sequence is CATSRGVRAGANPTQYF. The CDR3 DNA follows: TGTGCCACCAGCAGAGGTGTCAGGGCCGGGGCTAATCCTACGCAGTATTTT.